This TCR beta chain was sequenced during a study of blood T cells in healthy people across ages. The sample holds many counts of this clonotype. Next came a second PCR, run for about 7 to 12 cycles, which used a sample-barcoded 5' primer along with a J-beta primer mix. One entry per CDR3 protein, called by TCRdb with MiXCR from the 5' RACE reads. The sample yields some 370,000 distinct CDR3 sequences, 50% to 60% seen once. CDR3 length: 17 amino acids. The ends were cut back, 4 bases at V and 4 bases at J, with 20 bases in the middle. The germline CDR1 and CDR2 sequences are LGHNA and YNFKEQ. J is TRBJ2-4 and V is TRBV4-2; either TRBD1 or TRBD2 may supply D (5 bases each). This sequence originates from a man aged 55 to 70 in good health. Sample: blood. The CDR3 spells CASSPSGLGRGKNIQYF. The DNA of the CDR3 is TGTGCCAGCAGCCCTTCCGGTTTGGGGCGCGGGAAAAACATTCAGTACTTC.